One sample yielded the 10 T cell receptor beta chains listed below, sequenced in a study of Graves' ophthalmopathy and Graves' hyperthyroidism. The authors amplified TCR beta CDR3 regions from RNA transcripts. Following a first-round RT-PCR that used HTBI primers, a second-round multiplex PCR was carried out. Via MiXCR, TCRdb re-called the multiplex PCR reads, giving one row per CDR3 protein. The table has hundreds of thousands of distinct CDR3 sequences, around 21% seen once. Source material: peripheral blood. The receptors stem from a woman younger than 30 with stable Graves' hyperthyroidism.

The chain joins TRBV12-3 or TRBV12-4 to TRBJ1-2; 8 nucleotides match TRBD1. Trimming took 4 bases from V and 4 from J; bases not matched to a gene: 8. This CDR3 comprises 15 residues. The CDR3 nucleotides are TGTGCCAGCAGTTACGGGACAGGATCACCCTATGGCTACACCTTC. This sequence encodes CASSYGTGSPYGYTF.

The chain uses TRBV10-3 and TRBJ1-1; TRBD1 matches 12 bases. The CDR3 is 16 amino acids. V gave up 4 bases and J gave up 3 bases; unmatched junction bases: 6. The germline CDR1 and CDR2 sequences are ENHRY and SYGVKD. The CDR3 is CAISGGQGAVYTEAFF. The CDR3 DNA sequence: TGTGCCATCAGTGGGGGACAGGGGGCGGTTTACACTGAAGCTTTCTTT.

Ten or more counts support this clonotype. CDR3 region: CSARLRQGRETQYF. The DNA for the CDR3 is TGCAGTGCTAGGCTGCGGCAGGGTAGAGAGACCCAGTACTTC. The chain uses TRBV20-1 and TRBJ2-5; the D gene is possibly TRBD1 (5 bases). This CDR3 has 14 residues. The germline V gene encodes CDR1 DFQATT and CDR2 SNEGSKA (reference sequence). Trimming removed 3 bases at V and 4 bases at J, with 15 bases between.

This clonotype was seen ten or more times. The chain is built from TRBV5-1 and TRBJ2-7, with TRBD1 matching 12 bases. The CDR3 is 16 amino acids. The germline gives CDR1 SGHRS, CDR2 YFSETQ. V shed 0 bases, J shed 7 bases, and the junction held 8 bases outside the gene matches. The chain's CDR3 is CASSLATGQGAREQYF. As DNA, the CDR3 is TGCGCCAGCAGCTTGGCCACGGGACAGGGGGCACGAGAGCAGTACTTC.

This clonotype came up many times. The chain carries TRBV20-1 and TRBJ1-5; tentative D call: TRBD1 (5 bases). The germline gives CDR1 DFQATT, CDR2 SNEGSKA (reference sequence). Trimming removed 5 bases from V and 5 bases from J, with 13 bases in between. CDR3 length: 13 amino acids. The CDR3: CSAQKPRDQPQHF. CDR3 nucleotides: TGCAGTGCTCAAAAGCCCAGGGATCAGCCCCAGCATTTT.

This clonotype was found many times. This CDR3 is CASWRAGWLNTEAFF. The DNA for the CDR3 is TGTGCCAGCTGGAGGGCGGGGTGGTTGAACACTGAAGCTTTCTTT. The V call is TRBV12-3 or TRBV12-4, the J call TRBJ1-1, with D uncertain. V lost 8 bases and J 0 bases, leaving 16 bases between the germline ends. This CDR3 contains 15 residues.

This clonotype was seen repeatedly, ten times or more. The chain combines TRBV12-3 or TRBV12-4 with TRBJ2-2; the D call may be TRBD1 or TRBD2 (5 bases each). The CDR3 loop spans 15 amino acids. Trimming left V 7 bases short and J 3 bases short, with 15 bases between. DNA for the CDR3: TGTGCCAGCACCTGGGGCCAGGGAGACACCGGGGAGCTGTTTTTT. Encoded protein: CASTWGQGDTGELFF.

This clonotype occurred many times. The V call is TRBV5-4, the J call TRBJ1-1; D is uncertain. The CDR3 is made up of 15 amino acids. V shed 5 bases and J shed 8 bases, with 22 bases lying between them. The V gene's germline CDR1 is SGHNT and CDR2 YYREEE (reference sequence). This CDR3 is CASSSPINDGIEAFF. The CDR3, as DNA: TGTGCCAGCAGTTCACCTATTAATGACGGGATCGAAGCTTTCTTT.

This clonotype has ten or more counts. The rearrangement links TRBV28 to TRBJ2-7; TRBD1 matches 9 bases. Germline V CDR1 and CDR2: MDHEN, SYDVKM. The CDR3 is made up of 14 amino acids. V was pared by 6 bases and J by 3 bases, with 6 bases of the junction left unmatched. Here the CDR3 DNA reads TGTGCCAGCAGGAAACCGGGACAGGGCTACGAGCAGTACTTC. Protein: CASRKPGQGYEQYF.

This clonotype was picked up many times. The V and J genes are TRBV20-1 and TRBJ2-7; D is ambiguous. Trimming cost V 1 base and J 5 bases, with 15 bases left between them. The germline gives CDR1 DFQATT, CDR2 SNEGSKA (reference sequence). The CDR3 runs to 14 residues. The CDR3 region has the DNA TGCAGTGCTAGAGTTGGCGGCGAATCTAACGAGCAGTACTTC. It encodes CSARVGGESNEQYF.